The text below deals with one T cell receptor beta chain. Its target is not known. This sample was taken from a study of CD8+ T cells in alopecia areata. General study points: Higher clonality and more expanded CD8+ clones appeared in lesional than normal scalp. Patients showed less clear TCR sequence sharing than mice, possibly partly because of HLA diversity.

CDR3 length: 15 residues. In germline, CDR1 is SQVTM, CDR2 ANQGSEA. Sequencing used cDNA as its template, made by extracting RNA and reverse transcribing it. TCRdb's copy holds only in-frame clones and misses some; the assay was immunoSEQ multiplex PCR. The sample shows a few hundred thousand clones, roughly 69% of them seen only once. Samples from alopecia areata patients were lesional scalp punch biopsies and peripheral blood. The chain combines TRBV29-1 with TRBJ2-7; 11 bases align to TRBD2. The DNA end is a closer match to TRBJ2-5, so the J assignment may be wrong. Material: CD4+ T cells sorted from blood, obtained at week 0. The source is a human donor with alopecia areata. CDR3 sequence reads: CSVVPLAGVRETQYF. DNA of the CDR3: TGCAGCGTTGTACCACTAGCGGGGGTACGGGAGACCCAGTACTTC.